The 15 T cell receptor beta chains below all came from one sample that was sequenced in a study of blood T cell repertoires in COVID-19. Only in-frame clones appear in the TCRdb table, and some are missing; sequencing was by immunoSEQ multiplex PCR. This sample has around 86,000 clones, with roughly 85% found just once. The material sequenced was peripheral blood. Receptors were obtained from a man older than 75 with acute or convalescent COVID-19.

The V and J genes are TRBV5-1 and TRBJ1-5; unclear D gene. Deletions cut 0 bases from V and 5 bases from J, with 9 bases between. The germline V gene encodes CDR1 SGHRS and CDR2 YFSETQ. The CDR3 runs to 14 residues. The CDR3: CASSLAGSHQPQHF. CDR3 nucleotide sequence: TGCGCCAGCAGCTTGGCTGGCAGTCATCAGCCCCAGCATTTT.

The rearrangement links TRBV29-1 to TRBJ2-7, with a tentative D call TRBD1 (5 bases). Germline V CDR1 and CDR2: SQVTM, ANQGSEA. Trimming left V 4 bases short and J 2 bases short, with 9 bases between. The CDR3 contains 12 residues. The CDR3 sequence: CSVGTSTYEQYF. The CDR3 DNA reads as TGCAGCGTTGGGACAAGTACCTACGAGCAGTACTTC.

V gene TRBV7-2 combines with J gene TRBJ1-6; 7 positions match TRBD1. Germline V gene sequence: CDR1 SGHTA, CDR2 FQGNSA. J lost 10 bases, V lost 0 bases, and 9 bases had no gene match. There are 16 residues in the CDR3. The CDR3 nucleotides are TGTGCCAGCAGCTTAGCCCGCTCAGGGGGAGACTCACCCCTCCACTTT. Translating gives CASSLARSGGDSPLHF.

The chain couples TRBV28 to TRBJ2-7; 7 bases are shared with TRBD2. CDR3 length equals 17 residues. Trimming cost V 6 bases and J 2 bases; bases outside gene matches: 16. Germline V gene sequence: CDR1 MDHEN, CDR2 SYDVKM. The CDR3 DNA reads TGTGCCAGCAGGCGTAACCGGGTGGAGCGGGAAACCTACGAGCAGTACTTC. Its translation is CASRRNRVERETYEQYF.

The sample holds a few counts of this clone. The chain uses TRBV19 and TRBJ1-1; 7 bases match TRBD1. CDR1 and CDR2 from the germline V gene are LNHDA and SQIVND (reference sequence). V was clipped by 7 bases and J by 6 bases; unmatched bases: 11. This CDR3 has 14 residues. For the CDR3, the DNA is TGTGCCAGTACCCACAGCGGGGGACAGCCTGAAGCTTTCTTT. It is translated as CASTHSGGQPEAFF.

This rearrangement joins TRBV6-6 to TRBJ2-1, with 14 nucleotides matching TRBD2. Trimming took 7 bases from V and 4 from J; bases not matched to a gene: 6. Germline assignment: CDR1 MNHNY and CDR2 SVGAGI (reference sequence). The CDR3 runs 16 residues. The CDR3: CASKTGTSGSYNEQFF. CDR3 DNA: TGTGCCAGCAAAACCGGGACTAGCGGGAGTTACAATGAGCAGTTCTTC.

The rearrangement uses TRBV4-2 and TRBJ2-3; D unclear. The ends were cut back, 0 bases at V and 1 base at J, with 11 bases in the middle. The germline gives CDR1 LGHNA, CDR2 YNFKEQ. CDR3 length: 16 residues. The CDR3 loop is CASSQDAAAGTDTQYF. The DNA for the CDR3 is TGTGCCAGCAGCCAAGATGCGGCCGCCGGCACAGATACGCAGTATTTT.

CDR3 nucleotide sequence: TGTGCCTGGGACAGAACGAACACTGAAGCTTTCTTT. It is translated as CAWDRTNTEAFF. The V call is TRBV30, the J call TRBJ1-1, with D possibly TRBD1 on 5 matching bases. The CDR3 has 12 residues. Germline values: CDR1 GTSNPN, CDR2 SVGIG (reference sequence). V dropped 5 bases and J dropped 1 base, with 8 bases sitting between them.

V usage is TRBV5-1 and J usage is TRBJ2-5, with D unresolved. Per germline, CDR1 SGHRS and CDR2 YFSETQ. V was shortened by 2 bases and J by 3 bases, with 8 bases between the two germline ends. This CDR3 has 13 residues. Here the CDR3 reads CASSFGTEETQYF. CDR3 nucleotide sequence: TGCGCCAGCAGCTTCGGTACAGAAGAGACCCAGTACTTC. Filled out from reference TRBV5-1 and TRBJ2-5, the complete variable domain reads KAGVTQTPRYLIKTRGQQVTLSCSPISGHRSVSWYQQTPGQGLQFLFEYFSETQRNKGNFPGRFSGRQFSNSRSEMNVSTLELGDSALYLCASSFGTEETQYFGPGTRLLVL.

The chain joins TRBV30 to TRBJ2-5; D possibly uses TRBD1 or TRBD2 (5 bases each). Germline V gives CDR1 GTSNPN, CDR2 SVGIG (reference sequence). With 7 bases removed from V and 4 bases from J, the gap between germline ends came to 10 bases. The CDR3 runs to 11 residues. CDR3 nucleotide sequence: TGTGCCTCGGGACCTTTAGAGACCCAGTACTTC. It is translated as CASGPLETQYF. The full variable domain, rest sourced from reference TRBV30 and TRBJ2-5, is SQTIHQWPATLVQPVGSPLSLECTVEGTSNPNLYWYRQAAGRGLQLLFYSVGIGQISSEVPQNLSASRPQDRQFILSSKKLLLSDSGFYLCASGPLETQYFGPGTRLLVL.

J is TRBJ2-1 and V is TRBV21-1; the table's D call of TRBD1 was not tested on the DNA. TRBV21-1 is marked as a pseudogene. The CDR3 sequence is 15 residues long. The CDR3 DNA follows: TGTGCCAGCAGCAAAGAAGGGGGACAGTACAATGAGCAGTTCTTC. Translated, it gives CASSKEGGQYNEQFF.

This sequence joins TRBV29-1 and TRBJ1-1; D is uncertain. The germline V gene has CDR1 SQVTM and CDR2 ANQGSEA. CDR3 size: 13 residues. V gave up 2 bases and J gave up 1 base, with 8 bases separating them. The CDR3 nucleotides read TGCAGCGTTGAACCGGGAAGGAACACTGAAGCTTTCTTT. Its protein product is CSVEPGRNTEAFF. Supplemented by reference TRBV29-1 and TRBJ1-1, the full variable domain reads SAVISQKPSRDICQRGTSLTIQCQVDSQVTMMFWYRQQPGQSLTLIATANQGSEATYESGFVIDKFPISRPNLTFSTLTVSNMSPEDSSIYLCSVEPGRNTEAFFGQGTRLTVV.

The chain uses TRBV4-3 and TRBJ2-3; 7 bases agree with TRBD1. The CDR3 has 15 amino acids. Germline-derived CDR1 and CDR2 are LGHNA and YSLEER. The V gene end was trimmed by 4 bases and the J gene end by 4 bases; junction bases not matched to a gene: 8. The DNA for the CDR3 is TGCGCCAGCAGCCCTCAACAGGGGAACGCAGATACGCAGTATTTT. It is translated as CASSPQQGNADTQYF.

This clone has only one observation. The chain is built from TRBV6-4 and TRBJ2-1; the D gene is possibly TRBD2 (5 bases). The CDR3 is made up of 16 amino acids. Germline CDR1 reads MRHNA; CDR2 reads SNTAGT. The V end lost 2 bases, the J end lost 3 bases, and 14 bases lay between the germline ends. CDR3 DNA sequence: TGTGCCAGCAGTGACACTAGTTTGGGTGACTACAATGAGCAGTTCTTC. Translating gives CASSDTSLGDYNEQFF.

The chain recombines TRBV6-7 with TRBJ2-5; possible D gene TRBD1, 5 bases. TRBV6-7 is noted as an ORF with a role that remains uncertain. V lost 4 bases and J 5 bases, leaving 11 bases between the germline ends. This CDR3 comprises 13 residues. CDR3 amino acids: CASSSRGRETQYF. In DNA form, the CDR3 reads TGTGCCAGCAGTTCTAGGGGCCGGGAGACCCAGTACTTC.